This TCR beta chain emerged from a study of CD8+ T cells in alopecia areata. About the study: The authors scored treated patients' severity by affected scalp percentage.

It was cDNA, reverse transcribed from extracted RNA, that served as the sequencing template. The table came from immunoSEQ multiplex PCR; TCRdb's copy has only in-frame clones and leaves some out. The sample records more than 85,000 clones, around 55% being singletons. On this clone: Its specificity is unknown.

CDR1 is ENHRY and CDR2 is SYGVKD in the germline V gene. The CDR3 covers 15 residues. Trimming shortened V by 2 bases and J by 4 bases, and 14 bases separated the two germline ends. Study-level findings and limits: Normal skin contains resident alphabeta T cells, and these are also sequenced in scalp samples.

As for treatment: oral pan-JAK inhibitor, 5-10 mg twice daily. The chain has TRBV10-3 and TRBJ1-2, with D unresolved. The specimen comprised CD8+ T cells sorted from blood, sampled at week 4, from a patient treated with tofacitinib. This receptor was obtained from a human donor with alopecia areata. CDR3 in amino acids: CAISEHRERIYGYTF. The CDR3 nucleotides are TGTGCCATCAGTGAGCATAGGGAAAGAATCTATGGCTACACCTTC.